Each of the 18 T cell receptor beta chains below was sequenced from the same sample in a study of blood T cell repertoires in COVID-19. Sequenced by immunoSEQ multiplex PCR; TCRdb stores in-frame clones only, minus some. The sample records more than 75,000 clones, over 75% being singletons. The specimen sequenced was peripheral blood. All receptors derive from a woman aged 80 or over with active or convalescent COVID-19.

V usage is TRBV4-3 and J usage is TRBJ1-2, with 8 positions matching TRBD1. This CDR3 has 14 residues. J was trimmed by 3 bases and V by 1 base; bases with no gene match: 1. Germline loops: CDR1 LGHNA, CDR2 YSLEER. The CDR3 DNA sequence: TGCGCCAGCAGCCAAGTGACAGGGGACTATGGCTACACCTTC. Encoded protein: CASSQVTGDYGYTF.

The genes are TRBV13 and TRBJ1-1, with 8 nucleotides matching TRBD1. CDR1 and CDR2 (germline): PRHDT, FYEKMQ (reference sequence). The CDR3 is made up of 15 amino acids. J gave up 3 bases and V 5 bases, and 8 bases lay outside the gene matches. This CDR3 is CASSPDYRGDTEAFF. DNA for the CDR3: TGTGCCAGCAGCCCGGATTACAGGGGGGACACTGAAGCTTTCTTT.

The CDR3 DNA sequence: TGTGCCAGCAGCCGGGGCAGGGGGCGGGGAACCTACACCGGGGAGCTGTTTTTT. It translates to CASSRGRGRGTYTGELFF. The V call is TRBV5-4, the J call TRBJ2-2; TRBD1 agrees at 8 bases. V gave up 4 bases and J gave up 3 bases; unmatched junction bases: 14. Germline V gene lookup returns CDR1 SGHNT and CDR2 YYREEE (reference sequence). This CDR3 comprises 18 residues.

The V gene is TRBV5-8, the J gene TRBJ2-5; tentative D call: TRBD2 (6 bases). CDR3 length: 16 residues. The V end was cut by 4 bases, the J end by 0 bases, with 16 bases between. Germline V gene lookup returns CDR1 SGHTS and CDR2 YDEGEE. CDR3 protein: CASSLLYGGNQETQYF. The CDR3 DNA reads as TGTGCCAGCAGCCTCCTGTACGGGGGAAACCAAGAGACCCAGTACTTC.

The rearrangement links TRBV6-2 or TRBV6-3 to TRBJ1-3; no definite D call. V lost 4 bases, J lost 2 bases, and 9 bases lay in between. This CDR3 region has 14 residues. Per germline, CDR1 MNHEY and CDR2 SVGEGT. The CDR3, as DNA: TGTGCCAGCAGTTGGTTGGGAGCTGGAAACACCATATATTTT. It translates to CASSWLGAGNTIYF.

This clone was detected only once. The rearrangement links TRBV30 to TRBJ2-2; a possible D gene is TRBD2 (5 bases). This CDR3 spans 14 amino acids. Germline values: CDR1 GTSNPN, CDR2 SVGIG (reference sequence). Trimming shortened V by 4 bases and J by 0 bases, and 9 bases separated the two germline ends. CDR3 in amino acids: CAWIRGPNTGELFF. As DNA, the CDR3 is TGTGCCTGGATACGGGGTCCGAACACCGGGGAGCTGTTTTTT.

The CDR3 sequence is CATLGGDDQPQHF. The DNA for the CDR3 is TGCGCCACCCTGGGAGGGGACGATCAGCCCCAGCATTTT. The V call is TRBV23-1, the J call TRBJ1-5, with a weak D call TRBD1 (5 bases). TRBV23-1 is treated as an ORF (open reading frame) with a function not yet certain. V shed 10 bases and J shed 5 bases, with 15 bases lying between them. CDR3 length: 13 amino acids.

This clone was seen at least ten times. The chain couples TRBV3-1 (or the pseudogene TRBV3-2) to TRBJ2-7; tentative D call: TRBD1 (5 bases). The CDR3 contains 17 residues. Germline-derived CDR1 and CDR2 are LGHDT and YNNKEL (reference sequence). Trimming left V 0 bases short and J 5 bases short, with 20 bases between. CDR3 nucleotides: TGTGCCAGCAGCCAAGACCAAAGCCAGGGAAGGGTGCACGAGCAGTACTTC. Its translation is CASSQDQSQGRVHEQYF.

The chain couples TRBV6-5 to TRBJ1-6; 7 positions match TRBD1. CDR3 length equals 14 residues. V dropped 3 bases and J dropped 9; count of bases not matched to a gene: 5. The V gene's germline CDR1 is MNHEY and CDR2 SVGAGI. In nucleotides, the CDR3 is TGTGCCAGCAGTTATAGAGGGGGCCTTTCACCCCTCCACTTT. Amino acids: CASSYRGGLSPLHF.

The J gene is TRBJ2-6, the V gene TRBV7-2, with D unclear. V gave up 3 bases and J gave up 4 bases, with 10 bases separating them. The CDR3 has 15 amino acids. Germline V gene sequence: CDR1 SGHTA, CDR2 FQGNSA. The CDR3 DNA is TGTGCCAGCAGCTTCTCCCTACAGGGGGCCAACGTCCTGACTTTC. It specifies CASSFSLQGANVLTF.

The CDR3: CASNSPGTGNPYTQYF. CDR3 sequence (DNA): TGTGCCAGCAACTCCCCCGGGACAGGGAACCCATATACGCAGTATTTT. The chain links TRBV7-2 to TRBJ2-3, with 9 bases lining up with TRBD1. J lost 7 bases, V lost 7 bases, and 15 bases had no gene match. The CDR3 covers 16 residues. The V gene's germline CDR1 is SGHTA and CDR2 FQGNSA. The full variable domain, rest sourced from reference TRBV7-2 and TRBJ2-3, is GAGVSQSPSNKVTEKGKDVELRCDPISGHTALYWYRQSLGQGLEFLIYFQGNSAPDKSGLPSDRFSAERTGGSVSTLTIQRTQQEDSAVYLCASNSPGTGNPYTQYFGPGTRLTVL.

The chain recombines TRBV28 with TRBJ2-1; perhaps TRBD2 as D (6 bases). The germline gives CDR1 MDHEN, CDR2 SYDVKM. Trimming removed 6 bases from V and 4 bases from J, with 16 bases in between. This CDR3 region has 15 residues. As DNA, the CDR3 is TGTGCCAGCAGCATCCTAGGGAGGTCTTACAATGAGCAGTTCTTC. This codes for CASSILGRSYNEQFF.

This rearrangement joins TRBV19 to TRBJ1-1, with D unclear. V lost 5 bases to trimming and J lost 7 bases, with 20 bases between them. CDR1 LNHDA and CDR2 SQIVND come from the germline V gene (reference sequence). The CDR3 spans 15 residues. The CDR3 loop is CASSLPPGAGGEAFF. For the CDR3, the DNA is TGTGCCAGTAGTCTCCCTCCTGGAGCGGGCGGTGAAGCTTTCTTT.

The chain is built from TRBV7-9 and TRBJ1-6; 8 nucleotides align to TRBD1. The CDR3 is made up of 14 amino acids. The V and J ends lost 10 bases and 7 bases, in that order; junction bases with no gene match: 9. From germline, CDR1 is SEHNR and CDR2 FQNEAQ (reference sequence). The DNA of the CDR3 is TGTGCCACGAACAGGGGGACTGAAAATTCACCCCTCCACTTT. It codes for CATNRGTENSPLHF.

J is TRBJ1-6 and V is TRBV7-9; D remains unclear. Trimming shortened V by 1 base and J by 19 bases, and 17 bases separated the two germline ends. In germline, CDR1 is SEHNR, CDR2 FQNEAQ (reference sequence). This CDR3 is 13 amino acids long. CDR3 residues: CASSLVSDGEKHF. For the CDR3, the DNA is TGTGCCAGCAGCTTAGTATCTGACGGGGAAAAACACTTT.

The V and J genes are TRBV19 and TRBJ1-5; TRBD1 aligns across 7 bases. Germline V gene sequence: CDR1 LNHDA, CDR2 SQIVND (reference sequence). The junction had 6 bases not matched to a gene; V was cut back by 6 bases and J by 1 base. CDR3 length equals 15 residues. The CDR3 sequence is CASRSRGRSNQPQHF. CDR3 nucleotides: TGTGCCAGTAGATCCAGGGGGAGAAGCAATCAGCCCCAGCATTTT.

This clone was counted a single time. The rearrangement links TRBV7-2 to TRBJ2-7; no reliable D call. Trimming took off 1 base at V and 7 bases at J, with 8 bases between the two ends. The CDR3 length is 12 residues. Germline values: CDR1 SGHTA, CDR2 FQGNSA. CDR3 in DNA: TGTGCCAGCAGCTTAGTCGGTTGGGAGCAGTACTTC. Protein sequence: CASSLVGWEQYF.

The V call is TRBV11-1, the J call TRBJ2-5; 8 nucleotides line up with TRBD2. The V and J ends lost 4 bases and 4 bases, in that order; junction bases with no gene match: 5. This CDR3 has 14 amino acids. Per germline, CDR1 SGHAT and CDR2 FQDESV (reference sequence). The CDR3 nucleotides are TGTGCCAGCAGCTCGAGCGGGGGCACAGAGACCCAGTACTTC. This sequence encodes CASSSSGGTETQYF.